Following are 19 T cell receptor beta chains from one sample sequenced in a study of T cell responses to AZD1222 COVID-19 vaccine. Some clones are missing from TCRdb's copy, which holds only in-frame ones; the method was immunoSEQ multiplex PCR. The table lists 150,000 to 200,000 clones, 85% to 95% of them singletons, with roughly 3.9% in the top ten. The sample was peripheral blood, taken on day 0 of AZD1222 vaccination. These receptors were obtained from an adult in good health.

The chain links TRBV7-9 to TRBJ1-1; possibly TRBD1 for D (5 bases). V lost 5 bases and J 2 bases, leaving 21 bases between the germline ends. The CDR3 extends over 17 amino acids. The germline CDR1 and CDR2 sequences are SEHNR and FQNEAQ (reference sequence). The CDR3 here is CASSPPEGVGLNTEAFF. CDR3 DNA: TGTGCCAGCAGCCCCCCCGAAGGGGTGGGGTTAAACACTGAAGCTTTCTTT.

V gene TRBV28 combines with J gene TRBJ2-7; D is unresolved. The V gene's germline CDR1 is MDHEN and CDR2 SYDVKM. Trimming removed 8 bases from V and 2 bases from J, with 16 bases in between. This CDR3 contains 14 residues. The CDR3 region is CASSQHPRAYEQYF. CDR3 bases: TGTGCCAGCTCACAGCACCCCCGTGCCTACGAGCAGTACTTC.

This chain connects TRBV11-2 to TRBJ2-7, with a possible D match to TRBD2 (6 bases). The CDR3 extends over 11 amino acids. V was pared by 5 bases and J by 7 bases, with 9 bases between. The germline CDR1 and CDR2 sequences are SGHAT and FQNNGV. The CDR3 DNA reads TGTGCCAGCAGCCGAGGAGGGGAGCAGTACTTC. This translates into CASSRGGEQYF.

The V and J genes are TRBV18 and TRBJ1-3, with TRBD1 as a possible D gene (5 bases). V lost 1 base to trimming and J lost 0 bases, with 13 bases between them. The CDR3 consists of 17 residues. The germline V gene has CDR1 KGHSH and CDR2 LQKENI. The CDR3, as DNA: TGTGCCAGCTCACCACAGCGGGGGAGAAGCTCTGGAAACACCATATATTTT. This gives the protein CASSPQRGRSSGNTIYF.

This chain joins TRBV5-5 and TRBJ1-5, with D uncertain. The CDR3 runs to 13 residues. Germline V CDR1 and CDR2: SGHKS, YYEKEE (reference sequence). Trimming took 3 bases from V and 5 from J, leaving 9 bases between them. CDR3 region: CASSSLWDQPQHF. The CDR3, as DNA: TGTGCCAGCAGCTCCCTGTGGGATCAGCCCCAGCATTTT.

V is TRBV5-1 and J is TRBJ1-1; D might be TRBD1 (6 bases). V shed 5 bases and J shed 3 bases, with 8 bases lying between them. CDR1 is SGHRS and CDR2 is YFSETQ in the germline V gene. The CDR3 covers 12 residues. For the CDR3, the DNA is TGCGCCAGCAGTAAGGGGGACACTGAAGCTTTCTTT. Translating it yields CASSKGDTEAFF.

A few counts support this clone. The J gene is TRBJ2-3, the V gene TRBV7-9, with D hard to call. Looked up from germline, CDR1 is SEHNR and CDR2 is FQNEAQ (reference sequence). The V and J ends lost 0 bases and 6 bases respectively, with 4 bases between them. This CDR3 is 12 amino acids long. In nucleotides, the CDR3 is TGTGCCAGCAGCTTAGCGGCGGATACGCAGTATTTT. Amino acids: CASSLAADTQYF. Full variable domain (rest looked up from reference TRBV7-9 and TRBJ2-3): DTGVSQNPRHKITKRGQNVTFRCDPISEHNRLYWYRQTLGQGPEFLTYFQNEAQLEKSRLLSDRFSAERPKGSFSTLEIQRTEQGDSAMYLCASSLAADTQYFGPGTRLTVL.

This clone has only one observation. The chain uses TRBV3-1 (or the pseudogene TRBV3-2) and TRBJ2-3, with D unresolved. V shed 4 bases and J shed 0 bases, with 11 bases lying between them. CDR1 is LGHDT and CDR2 is YNNKEL in the germline V gene (reference sequence). This CDR3 comprises 15 residues. CDR3 residues: CASSPPTSSTDTQYF. DNA of the CDR3: TGTGCCAGCAGCCCCCCGACAAGTAGCACAGATACGCAGTATTTT.

J is TRBJ2-2 and V is TRBV11-3; 9 bases are a match to TRBD1. CDR1 is SGHNT, CDR2 YENEEA, per germline. Germline trimming cut 8 bases from V and 1 base from J; bases unmatched to any gene: 8. The CDR3 loop spans 16 amino acids. The CDR3 coding sequence is TGTGCCAGCGGAACCTCGGGACAGGGGAACACCGGGGAGCTGTTTTTT. Its translation: CASGTSGQGNTGELFF.

V and J are TRBV7-8 and TRBJ1-2; D remains ambiguous. V was pared by 2 bases and J by 3 bases, with 7 bases between. CDR1 and CDR2 from the germline V gene are SGHVS and FQNEAQ. The CDR3 spans 13 residues. DNA for the CDR3: TGTGCCAGCAGCTTACTAGAGCACTATGGCTACACCTTC. It is translated as CASSLLEHYGYTF.

This chain connects TRBV28 to TRBJ1-5, with 12 positions matching TRBD1. Germline V gene lookup returns CDR1 MDHEN and CDR2 SYDVKM. This CDR3 spans 14 amino acids. With V trimmed by 8 bases and J by 7 bases, 6 bases remained unmatched. CDR3 sequence: CASGTGGGGQPQHF. The CDR3 DNA sequence: TGTGCCAGCGGGACAGGGGGCGGGGGCCAGCCCCAGCATTTT. Variable domain in full (rest from reference TRBV28 and TRBJ1-5): DVKVTQSSRYLVKRTGEKVFLECVQDMDHENMFWYRQDPGLGLRLIYFSYDVKMKEKGDIPEGYSVSREKKERFSLILESASTNQTSMYLCASGTGGGGQPQHFGDGTRLSIL.

This clone was observed a single time. The V and J genes are TRBV3-1 (or the pseudogene TRBV3-2) and TRBJ1-1; 11 bases fit TRBD1. Germline lookup yields CDR1 LGHDT and CDR2 YNNKEL (reference sequence). The CDR3 totals 15 residues. V gave up 3 bases and J gave up 4 bases; unmatched junction bases: 4. The CDR3 reads CASSQGTGGGTEAFF. The DNA for the CDR3 is TGTGCCAGCAGCCAGGGGACAGGGGGGGGCACTGAAGCTTTCTTT.

The rearrangement joins TRBV7-8 to TRBJ1-6; a possible D gene is TRBD1 (6 bases). Trimming stripped 2 bases from V and 7 bases from J, with 12 bases between. CDR1 SGHVS and CDR2 FQNEAQ come from the germline V gene. The CDR3 totals 15 residues. The CDR3 bases are TGTGCCAGCAGCTTATCGACAGGACGAAATTCACCCCTCCACTTT. Residues: CASSLSTGRNSPLHF.

The chain is built from TRBV5-1 and TRBJ1-3; 8 bases are shared with TRBD1. V was pared by 4 bases and J by 0 bases, with 9 bases of the junction left unmatched. The CDR3 totals 17 residues. Looked up from germline, CDR1 is SGHRS and CDR2 is YFSETQ. CDR3 region: CASSPRQGRHSGNTIYF. The CDR3 coding sequence is TGCGCCAGCAGCCCTAGACAGGGGCGACACTCTGGAAACACCATATATTTT.

This clone appeared once. V and J are TRBV13 and TRBJ2-1; TRBD2 agrees at 9 bases. This CDR3 comprises 12 residues. The germline gives CDR1 PRHDT, CDR2 FYEKMQ (reference sequence). Unmatched junction bases numbered 3, after V lost 5 bases and J lost 10 bases. This CDR3 is CASSHGTSEQFF. Here the CDR3 DNA reads TGTGCCAGCAGCCACGGGACTAGCGAGCAGTTCTTC. The variable domain in full, completed from reference TRBV13 and TRBJ2-1, reads AAGVIQSPRHLIKEKRETATLKCYPIPRHDTVYWYQQGPGQDPQFLISFYEKMQSDKGSIPDRFSAQQFSDYHSELNMSSLELGDSALYFCASSHGTSEQFFGPGTRLTVL.

The rearrangement links TRBV6-5 to TRBJ1-2, with a possible D match to TRBD1 (5 bases). The CDR3 sequence is 16 residues long. The germline V gene encodes CDR1 MNHEY and CDR2 SVGAGI. Trimming took off 0 bases at V and 4 bases at J, with 15 bases between the two ends. The CDR3 here is CASSYSTSGLAYGYTF. The DNA for the CDR3 is TGTGCCAGCAGTTACTCGACGTCAGGGTTGGCCTATGGCTACACCTTC.

V and J are TRBV6-5 and TRBJ1-5, with D perhaps TRBD1 (6 bases). The CDR3 consists of 14 residues. Germline loops: CDR1 MNHEY, CDR2 SVGAGI. The V gene lost 4 bases and the J gene lost 5 bases, with 12 bases spanning the gap. This chain's CDR3 is CASSSEGGYQPQHF. The DNA of the CDR3 is TGTGCCAGCAGTTCCGAGGGGGGTTATCAGCCCCAGCATTTT.

This chain links TRBV28 with TRBJ2-7; no reliable D call. The germline gives CDR1 MDHEN, CDR2 SYDVKM. The V end lost 10 bases, the J end lost 4 bases, and 14 bases lay between the germline ends. CDR3 length equals 12 residues. The CDR3 here is CATSWGIYEQYF. The CDR3 region has the DNA TGTGCCACCTCGTGGGGTATTTACGAGCAGTACTTC.

A single count supports this clone. V and J are TRBV7-8 and TRBJ1-5; 7 nucleotides align to TRBD1. Trimming took 5 bases from V and 7 from J; bases not matched to a gene: 2. This CDR3 is 12 amino acids long. From germline, CDR1 is SGHVS and CDR2 FQNEAQ. The CDR3 DNA sequence: TGTGCCAGCAGCCCCAGGGGGCAGCCCCAGCATTTT. Translated, it gives CASSPRGQPQHF. The entire variable domain, with the rest obtained from reference TRBV7-8 and TRBJ1-5, is as follows: GAGVSQSPRYKVAKRGQDVALRCDPISGHVSLFWYQQALGQGPEFLTYFQNEAQLDKSGLPSDRFFAERPEGSVSTLKIQRTQQEDSAVYLCASSPRGQPQHFGDGTRLSIL.